This TCR beta chain was found in a study of cytomegalovirus exposure and HLA in healthy donors. The PCR employed 60 Vbeta primers together with 13 Jbeta primers. Profiling relied on immunoSEQ multiplex PCR, and the TCRdb table lists in-frame clones only, not all of them. The sample yields roughly 150,000 clones, 70% to 80% seen once. Donors likely had unrecorded immune exposures despite being nominally healthy when sampled. On this clone: Its specificity is unknown.

Study conclusions and caveats: Earlier analysis found most TCR beta V segments productive about 87% or about 30% of the time. The dataset shows that most TCR sequences were rare, while some public TCRs occurred in many donors. Later, an analysis showed that TCR beta chains associated with HLA were more clonally expanded than others that were equally common.

The V gene end was trimmed by 7 bases and the J gene end by 4 bases; junction bases not matched to a gene: 8. The length of the CDR3 is 14 residues. Germline V CDR1 and CDR2: MNHNS, SASEGT. The clonotype was recovered from a male donor in good health and CMV-seronegative. V usage is TRBV6-1 and J usage is TRBJ1-1, with 8 positions matching TRBD1. The sample consisted of PBMCs. CDR3 DNA: TGTGCCAGCACACCTAAAACAGGGGGCACTGAAGCTTTCTTT. This codes for CASTPKTGGTEAFF.